These 25 T cell receptor beta chains were all obtained from the same sample, sequenced in a study of tumor and adjacent non-tumor tissue in lung cancer. A modified ARM-PCR protocol with three rounds of nested PCR amplified TCRbeta. Via MiXCR, TCRdb re-called the multiplex PCR reads, giving one row per CDR3 protein. The sample records more than 75,000 distinct CDR3 sequences, 75% to 85% being singletons. This sample's RNA came from whole unsorted tissue. Distant lung tissue was collected more than 3 cm away from the tumor edge. The material sequenced was distant non-tumor lung tissue. These receptor sequences come from a man aged 55 to 70 with small cell lung cancer.

For this clonotype: The junction departs from the called germline gene at one end, perhaps through a read error. This chain connects TRBV11-3 to TRBJ2-7; D possibly corresponds to TRBD2 (6 bases). This CDR3 is 13 amino acids long. Germline-derived CDR1 and CDR2 are SGHNT and YENEEA. CDR3 DNA sequence: TGTGCCAGGAGCTTAGAAACTAGCTACGAGCAGTGCTTC. It codes for CARSLETSYEQCF.

To note about this clonotype: Given the absence of the conserved phenylalanine or tryptophan at the CDR3 end, a read error is likely. The gene calls are TRBV6-5 and TRBJ2-1; a weak D match, TRBD2 (5 bases). CDR3 length equals 14 residues. The germline V gene encodes CDR1 MNHEY and CDR2 SVGAGI. CDR3 bases: TGCGCCAGCATTTCGGACTCCCCCCCTTATGAGCAGTTCTTA. Protein sequence: CASISDSPPYEQFL.

Regarding this clonotype: Lacking the conserved final phenylalanine or tryptophan, this CDR3 likely reflects a read error. No DNA is shown, since the ends of the CDR3 on it are uncertain; the CDR3 is the one TCRdb lists. The J gene is TRBJ2-3, the V gene TRBV12-1; TRBD1 is the table's D call, not checked against the DNA. TRBV12-1 is a pseudogene segment. The CDR3 comprises 18 residues, both ends counted. The CDR3 loop is CASSFAQTGYRLTDTHYY.

On this clonotype: Germline and junction disagree at one end, which may indicate a read error. Here the CDR3 reads CASSLPGPTYEEYF. Here the CDR3 DNA reads TGTGCCAGCAGCTTACCGGGACCCACCTACGAGGAGTACTTC. The chain recombines TRBV7-9 with TRBJ2-7; tentatively, D is TRBD1 or TRBD2 (5 bases each). The germline V gene has CDR1 SEHNR and CDR2 FQNEAQ (reference sequence). This CDR3 spans 14 amino acids.

For this clonotype: Without the conserved terminal phenylalanine or tryptophan, this CDR3 likely stems from a read error. The chain uses TRBV12-3 or TRBV12-4 and TRBJ1-5, with D possibly being TRBD1 (5 bases). The CDR3 is 14 residues long. Between the trimmed V and J ends, which lost 8 bases and 9 bases, there was a span of 20 bases. Here the CDR3 reads CASRKGGGKRPQHS. For the CDR3, the DNA is TGTGCCAGCCGGAAGGGTGGGGGGAAGCGGCCCCAGCATTCT.

This clonotype was picked up one time. An end of the junction differs from the germline gene, which may be a read error. This chain links TRBV11-2 with TRBJ2-2; 9 bases are shared with TRBD1. Per germline, CDR1 SGHAT and CDR2 FQNNGV. The CDR3 length is 16 residues. The CDR3 reads CASSYSGQGNTGELLF. In nucleotides, the CDR3 is TGTGCGAGCAGCTACTCGGGACAGGGAAACACCGGGGAGCTGTTATTT.

This clonotype was recorded once. The gene calls are TRBV6-1 and TRBJ2-2; the match to TRBD2 covers 8 bases. CDR1 MNHNS and CDR2 SASEGT come from the germline V gene. The junction had 8 bases not matched to a gene; V was cut back by 0 bases and J by 5 bases. The CDR3 covers 17 residues. In DNA form, the CDR3 reads TGTGCCAGCAGTGAAGCGACGGGAGGGCCGGGGACCGGGGAGCTGTTTTTT. Its protein is CASSEATGGPGTGELFF.

This chain joins TRBV6-1 and TRBJ2-3; D remains unclear. The germline CDR1 and CDR2 sequences are MNHNS and SASEGT. With 4 bases removed from V and 1 base from J, the gap between germline ends came to 15 bases. The CDR3 has 16 residues. For the CDR3, the DNA is TGTGCCAGCAGTGCGTACATAGGTAAGGGCACAGATACGCAGTATTTT. This sequence encodes CASSAYIGKGTDTQYF.

Turning to this clonotype: A junction end diverges from the germline sequence, so it may reflect a read error. The V and J genes are TRBV12-3 or TRBV12-4 and TRBJ2-3; D tentatively fits TRBD1 or TRBD2 (5 bases each). There are 13 residues in the CDR3. The CDR3 reads CATSFGGGYTQYF. CDR3 DNA sequence: TGTGCCACCAGTTTTGGGGGTGGATATACGCAGTATTTT.

To note about this clonotype: This may arise from a read error, as a much more abundant clone is one base away. The chain uses TRBV13 and TRBJ1-4; D not resolved. This CDR3 is built from 14 residues. Per germline, CDR1 PRHDT and CDR2 FYEKMQ (reference sequence). The V end was cut by 3 bases, the J end by 0 bases, with 5 bases between. The CDR3 here is CASSFRSTNEKLFF. The CDR3 DNA is TGTGCCAGCAGCTTCAGGTCAACTAATGAAAAACTGTTTTTT. The entire variable domain, with the rest obtained from reference TRBV13 and TRBJ1-4, is as follows: AAGVIQSPRHLIKEKRETATLKCYPIPRHDTVYWYQQGPGQDPQFLISFYEKMQSDKGSIPDRFSAQQFSDYHSELNMSSLELGDSALYFCASSFRSTNEKLFFGSGTQLSVL.

Note on this clonotype: The conserved phenylalanine or tryptophan is not found at the CDR3 terminus, so this likely reflects a read error. The chain carries TRBV6-1 and TRBJ1-2; D perhaps matches TRBD1 (5 bases). With 11 bases removed from V and 1 base from J, the gap between germline ends came to 20 bases. The CDR3 totals 15 residues. Germline V gene sequence: CDR1 MNHNS, CDR2 SASEGT. The CDR3 region has the DNA TGTGCCGTTGCGCGACAGCCGCCGCTTAACTATGGCTACACCATC. It specifies CAVARQPPLNYGYTI.

A word on this clonotype: An end of the junction does not agree with germline; a read error may underlie this. The rearrangement links TRBV5-4 to TRBJ1-1; 10 nucleotides align to TRBD1. Germline CDR1 is SGHNT and CDR2 is YYREEE (reference sequence). This CDR3 contains 15 residues. CDR3 sequence: CANSSRTGGITEAFF. The DNA of the CDR3 is TGTGCCAACAGCTCACGGACAGGGGGAATCACTGAAGCATTCTTT.

Regarding this clonotype: A junction end diverges from the germline sequence, so it may reflect a read error. The genes are TRBV6-2 or TRBV6-3 and TRBJ2-3; the D call may be TRBD1 or TRBD2 (5 bases each). The CDR3 is 17 residues long. Germline CDR1 reads MNHEY; CDR2 reads SVGEGT. The DNA for the CDR3 is TGTGCCAGCAGTTGCTCGACCTGGGACCGAAGCACAGATACGCCGTATTTT. Protein: CASSCSTWDRSTDTPYF.

This clonotype showed up just a few times. Germline is not matched at one junction end, which may reflect a read error. V and J are TRBV11-1 and TRBJ2-5; D remains unclear. The CDR3 totals 13 residues. In germline, CDR1 is SGHAT, CDR2 FQDESV (reference sequence). The CDR3 sequence is CASRSTAQEIQYF. The CDR3 nucleotides read TGTGCCAGCCGCTCGACGGCACAAGAGATCCAGTACTTC.

This clonotype appeared a single time. The chain carries TRBV11-2 and TRBJ2-3; the match to TRBD2 covers 7 bases. The CDR3 contains 16 residues. The V gene's germline CDR1 is SGHAT and CDR2 FQNNGV. With V trimmed by 5 bases and J by 1 base, 9 bases remained unmatched. CDR3 DNA sequence: TGTGCCAGCAGCACCCTAGCGGAGCTGGGCACAGATACGCAGTATTTT. Amino acid sequence: CASSTLAELGTDTQYF.

About this clonotype itself: Its ends do not fully match the called genes, so a read error is possible. This chain joins TRBV5-1 and TRBJ1-5; a possible D gene is TRBD1 (5 bases). Germline assignment: CDR1 SGHRS and CDR2 YFSETQ. This CDR3 spans 13 amino acids. As DNA, the CDR3 is TGCGCCAGCAGCTTGGGGGGCAGTCAGCACCAGCATTTT. Its translation is CASSLGGSQHQHF. The full variable domain, with the rest looked up from reference TRBV5-1 and TRBJ1-5, is KAGVTQTPRYLIKTRGQQVTLSCSPISGHRSVSWYQQTPGQGLQFLFEYFSETQRNKGNFPGRFSGRQFSNSRSEMNVSTLELGDSALYLCASSLGGSQHQHFGDGTRLSIL.

The rearrangement links TRBV11-3 to TRBJ2-4, with 7 bases that match TRBD1. The CDR3 contains 14 residues. From germline, CDR1 is SGHNT and CDR2 YENEEA. The V segment lost 4 bases and the J segment 9 bases; nucleotides outside the gene matches: 9. DNA for the CDR3: TGTGCCAGCAGCTGCACAGGGGAAGAGGGCATTCAGTACTTC. It is translated as CASSCTGEEGIQYF.

The chain uses TRBV11-2 and TRBJ2-1; tentative D call: TRBD2 (5 bases). CDR3 length equals 14 residues. The V gene's germline CDR1 is SGHAT and CDR2 FQNNGV. The CDR3 bases are TGTGCGAGCCAGAAGCGGCAGTGCGACAATCTGCAGTTCTTC. This encodes CASQKRQCDNLQFF.

On this clonotype itself: The CDR3 does not end in the conserved phenylalanine or tryptophan, so this is likely a read error. The chain is built from TRBV6-5 and TRBJ2-3; D remains unclear. Trimming left V 6 bases short and J 0 bases short, with 13 bases between. CDR1 MNHEY and CDR2 SVGAGI come from the germline V gene. The CDR3 sequence is 15 residues long. CDR3 nucleotide sequence: TGTGCCAGCAGGAACGTGGGTCCTAGCACAGATACGCAGTATTCT. Translation gives CASRNVGPSTDTQYS.

About this clonotype: This may be a read error, as it is one base from a much larger clone. The chain carries TRBV6-5 and TRBJ2-1, with a tentative D call TRBD1 (6 bases). The length of the CDR3 is 14 residues. Germline CDR1 MNHEY, CDR2 SVGAGI. Trimming took off 1 base at V and 9 bases at J, with 13 bases between the two ends. CDR3 in amino acids: CASSYLAGRGEQFF. For the CDR3, the DNA is TGTGCCAGCAGTTACTTGGCAGGCAGGGGTGAGCAGTTCTTC.

This clonotype came up once. One junction end disagrees with the germline gene, perhaps due to a read error. The V call is TRBV6-5, the J call TRBJ2-5; D call uncertain. Germline CDR1 is MNHEY and CDR2 is SVGAGI. This CDR3 region has 14 residues. The CDR3 coding sequence is TGTGCCAGAAGTTACCGCGGTGGGCGGGAGACCCAGTACTTC. It yields the protein CARSYRGGRETQYF.

This sequence joins TRBV20-1 and TRBJ1-1, with no clear D. The CDR3 loop spans 11 amino acids. Trimming shortened V by 6 bases and J by 0 bases, and 5 bases separated the two germline ends. Germline V CDR1 and CDR2: DFQATT, SNEGSKA (reference sequence). CDR3 region: CSAGLNTEAFF. CDR3 nucleotides: TGCAGTGCAGGGCTGAACACTGAAGCTTTCTTT.

The chain couples TRBV12-3 or TRBV12-4 to TRBJ2-1; 9 bases fit TRBD2. The ends lost 5 bases at V and 7 bases at J; junction bases unmatched: 12. The length of the CDR3 is 16 residues. CDR3 coding DNA: TGTGCCAGCAGTCCCCTTCTAGCGGGGACCTGTAATGAGCAGTTCTTC. Translated, it gives CASSPLLAGTCNEQFF.

About this clonotype: At one boundary the junction diverges from the germline segment, which might be a read error. This rearrangement joins TRBV6-2 or TRBV6-3 to TRBJ2-1; no firm D call. The CDR3 consists of 13 residues. Germline V gives CDR1 MNHEY, CDR2 SVGEGT. CDR3 loop: CANNTGPNNEQSF. The CDR3 DNA is TGTGCCAACAATACCGGTCCTAACAATGAGCAGTCCTTC.

This clonotype was seen once. This rearrangement joins TRBV5-4 to TRBJ2-7; 9 nucleotides line up with TRBD2. This CDR3 region has 14 residues. Trimming at V came to 3 bases and at J to 7 bases, leaving 8 bases not matched to a gene. The V gene's germline CDR1 is SGHNT and CDR2 YYREEE (reference sequence). The CDR3 protein is CASSSSELAGEQYF. Written as DNA, the CDR3 is TGTGCCAGCAGCTCCTCGGAGCTAGCGGGGGAGCAGTACTTC.